The entry below describes one T cell receptor beta chain. The antigen remains unidentified. The sample belongs to a study of shared clonotypes between healthy human individuals. The overall study: Three plates were used per donor for CD4 naive, three for CD4 memory, two for CD8 naive and one for CD8 memory. Study-level points and caveats: Even with large depth, rarefaction showed that sorted-subset sequencing was incomplete. Clonotypes which were not shared had lower generation probabilities than clonotypes that all four donors shared.

Profiling relied on immunoSEQ multiplex PCR, and the TCRdb table lists in-frame clones only, not all of them. The data show roughly 2.6 million clones, just over 90% seen once. The specimen was naive CD4+ T cells sorted from blood. As for subset: CD45RA+ positively selected. This clonotype was sampled from a man aged 18 to 29 in good health.

CDR3 sequence (DNA): TGTGCCAGCAGAACTAGCGGGAAGCCCTTAGAGCAGTACTTC. Its protein is CASRTSGKPLEQYF. The chain recombines TRBV6-5 with TRBJ2-7; 10 bases match TRBD2. The trim removed 6 bases at V and 7 bases at J, leaving 9 bases unmatched. Germline assignment: CDR1 MNHEY and CDR2 SVGAGI. This CDR3 is built from 14 residues.